The entry below describes one T cell receptor beta chain. The clone's antigen remains unknown. Base qualities are not provided; no much larger clone lies one nucleotide away. The germline V gene (reference sequence) supplies CDR1 GTSNPN and CDR2 SVGIG. The CDR3 sequence holds 10 residues, the cysteine and phenylalanine included. Kept here is only the CDR3 DNA, which spans 30 bases and is read in frame from base 1. Between the V and J ends, shortened by 4 bases and 8 bases respectively, the junction contains 8 bases. This specimen's treatment or condition label, interpreted: live attenuated yellow fever vaccine strain. PBMCs were isolated from peripheral blood using a standard Ficoll-Paque protocol. Dynabeads CD4 and CD8 positive selection kits were used to isolate the CD4 and CD8 T-cell fractions. TriZol was used to extract RNA from bulk PBMCs, from CD4 and CD8 fractions, and from dextramer-positive and dextramer-negative fractions.

The data belong to a study of T cells after yellow fever vaccination (dated by TCRdb to the late 2010s). With regard to the full study: Libraries from fractions with low cell numbers were prepared with the SMART-Seq v4 Ultra Low Input RNA kit. To track T-cell clones before and after primary and booster YFV17D yellow fever vaccination, bulk TCR alpha and beta repertoires were sequenced longitudinally. Two healthy male donors, one aged 18 to 30 and one aged 30 to 40 years, were included in the cohort. Blood samples were taken at several timepoints before and after primary and secondary immunization, and bulk PBMC replicates and cell subsets were isolated.

Summary of the overall study and its limitations: Computational filtering was required because FACS-sorted repertoires could contain abundant contaminating clonotypes from the bulk population. After the booster, most clones that had expanded after primary vaccination were detected again (about 97% of CD4 and roughly 86% of CD8), suggesting broad maintenance of memory. Compared with the primary T-cell response, the secondary T-cell response was faster but weaker, reaching its peak on day 5 rather than on day 15. The study included only two donors, which limits how far the findings can be generalized. A small share of clonotypes was detected in both CD4 and CD8 compartments, with the overlap likely arising from convergent recombination.

Reads for this sample came from an Illumina NovaSeq 6000. TCR cDNA was made using 5'RACE template switching, a step that added a universal primer site and unique molecular identifiers. cDNA synthesis was primed from both the TCR alpha and TCR beta constant segments. Libraries were amplified in two PCR steps, with sample barcodes and sequencing adapters added in the second step. Sequencing of libraries was performed on Illumina HiSeq 2500 (2x100 bp) or NovaSeq (2x150 bp). The authors processed their data as follows. MIGEC handled demultiplexing of reads and collapsing into UMI consensus sequences, while MiXCR performed V(D)J alignment. Vaccine-responding clonotypes were defined with edgeR using replicate PBMC samples, requiring FDR below 0.01 and a log2 fold change above 5 up to day 15. Each bulk clonotype received a CD4 or CD8 identity based on whether the sequenced CD4 or CD8 repertoire contained that clonotype at higher abundance. Using fastp trimming at Q25 and MiXCR clonotype assembly, TCRdb reanalyzed the public sequencing data and kept in-frame beta chains. Every entry covers one CDR3 protein and lists the most common genes and DNA from its rows. The V and J calls and clone size come from TCRdb's table, not from the authors' own analysis. This sample comprises 250,000 to 350,000 distinct CDR3 sequences, 8.5% to 10% of them detected only once. The top ten clonotypes cover around 3.5% of the sample.

The chain links TRBV30 with TRBJ1-2; there is no confident call for the D gene. The sequencing here drew on CD4+ T cells sorted from PBMCs, taken 5 days after the yellow fever booster vaccination. The receptor was isolated from a young man who received the YFV17D yellow fever vaccine. CDR3 region: CAWMMGGYTF. The base sequence is TGTGCCTGGATGATGGGAGGCTACACCTTC.